The source of this TCR beta chain is a study of CD8 T cells in Susac syndrome (dated by TCRdb to about 2019). A note on the overall study: The study used repertoire sequencing to test whether antigen drove CD8+ T cell activation and differentiation in Susac syndrome. Overall study results and their limits: The study acknowledged that relatively few individuals were included in the TCR sequencing and HLA analysis.

Peripheral blood CD8+ and CD4+ T cells from healthy donors, Susac syndrome patients and multiple sclerosis patients were profiled using high-throughput TCR beta sequencing. The multiple sclerosis controls were treatment-naive patients who had stable or active relapsing-remitting disease and met the revised McDonald criteria. CD8+ TEMRA cells were enriched by FACS, while bulk CD8+ and CD4+ T cells were purified by magnetic negative isolation. Blood was drawn into EDTA tubes, processed within 24 hours, and PBMCs were isolated by density gradient centrifugation. PBMCs destined for TCR sequencing were cryopreserved in liquid nitrogen and later thawed in a 37 °C water bath. Purity of sorted or isolated CD4+, CD8+ and CD8+ TEMRA cells was at least 90%. RNA was extracted using the RNeasy kit, and roughly 0.5 to 1 microgram was reverse transcribed with random hexamers. The immunoSEQ multiplex PCR assay, covering 54 Vbeta and 13 Jbeta segments, was used to amplify TCR beta CDR3 regions. To correct PCR amplification bias, a synthetic template baseline was used for both primer optimization and computational correction. Concerning the study's data processing: Reads were annotated to V, D and J genes per IMGT and analyzed with immunoSEQ Analyzer, keeping only productive sequences. Clonality was computed as one minus Shannon entropy normalized by log2 of the number of productive unique sequences. For each patient and control, public and private clones were evaluated within the 100 most prevalent clones. Clones were defined as Susac-specific when absent from the healthy and MS cohorts, from roughly 1,100 published viral clones and from other ImmuneACCESS disease sequences. TCRdb reworked the public reads: Q25 trimming with fastp, MiXCR clone assembly, productive beta chains retained. Records with the same CDR3 protein are collapsed into one entry carrying the most frequent genes and DNA. These V and J calls originate from TCRdb's pipeline instead of the authors' own analysis. Counted in this sample were fewer than 350,000 distinct CDR3 sequences; around 90% of them appeared once. The ten biggest clones cover less than 0.08% of the sample.

The germline V gene provides CDR1 SGDLS and CDR2 YYNGEE. The CDR3, from cysteine to phenylalanine, totals 15 residues. Just CDR3 DNA is preserved here, 45 bases in frame from base 1. The V end gives up 4 bases and the J end 4 bases, leaving 7 bases in the junction not matched to a gene. Points on this clonotype: Its specific antigen is unknown. No much larger clone is present one base from it, and per-base qualities are unavailable.

The material sequenced was CD4+ T cells from PBMCs. The chain is made from TRBV9 and TRBJ2-1, and TRBD2 matches 8 of the central bases. This receptor was taken from a human donor with multiple sclerosis. The CDR3 reads CASSLTGGYYNEQFF. The DNA sequence is as follows: TGTGCCAGCAGCCTAACGGGGGGGTATTACAATGAGCAGTTCTTC.